Detailed here is one T cell receptor beta chain. The antigen is unknown. Germline assignment: CDR1 SQVTM and CDR2 ANQGSEA. CDR3 size: 15 residues. This record belongs to a study of T cells expressing NK-cell markers. Study-level results: These clonotypes, the leaders elsewhere, also led the CD3+CD56-NKG2C+ fraction in a handful of donors.

TCRdb processed the 5' RACE reads again and assigns one entry to each CDR3 protein, with no DNA. There are tens of thousands of distinct CDR3 sequences in the sample, with around 50% held by the top ten. The specimen sequenced was blood T cells: a sorted CD56 or NKG2C T cell subset, CD4+ or CD8+ T cells, or bulk PBMC T cells (not recorded which). The origin of this receptor is a man aged 18-70 years in good health. The genes are TRBV29-1 and TRBJ1-2; TCRdb's D call, TRBD1, is unchecked because there is no DNA. The CDR3 region is CSVGAGRRISYGYTF.